This T cell receptor (beta chain) was obtained from a study of identical twins. This clonotype was observed a few times. TCRdb reprocessed the 5' RACE reads via MiXCR and lists one record per CDR3 protein. The sample has approximately 470,000 distinct CDR3 sequences, 13% to 15% seen once. V shed 6 bases, J shed 2 bases, and the junction held 5 bases outside the gene matches. The CDR3 has 16 amino acids. Germline CDR1 and CDR2: ENHRY and SYGVKD. These records were also assigned to another study, of yellow fever vaccine responses in identical twins.

The chain is built from TRBV10-3 and TRBJ2-6; 9 bases agree with TRBD1. Specimen: CD4+ T cells sorted from blood. This TCR was recovered from a woman aged 18-35 years in good health. The CDR3 spells CAISATGGAGANVLTF. The CDR3, as DNA: TGTGCCATCAGCGCTACAGGGGGCGCTGGGGCCAACGTCCTGACTTTC.